These 30 T cell receptor beta chains share one sample of origin, sequenced in a study of T cell clonality in common variable immunodeficiency. The study, taken as a whole, reports: Fewer deletions and N-nucleotide insertions were reportedly seen in common variable immunodeficiency TCR beta sequences.

The repertoire was sequenced with immunoSEQ multiplex PCR; TCRdb's copy has only in-frame clones and lacks some. This sample comprises 15,000 to 25,000 clones, none seen once only. Antigens of these TCRs are unknown. Sequences were obtained from peripheral blood mononuclear cells. The receptors derive from a human donor with common variable immunodeficiency.

On this clone: The CDR3 is cut off 3 residues early in the read; its end comes from the germline J gene. The gene calls are TRBV23-1 and TRBJ2-7; D unresolved. TRBV23-1 is classed as an ORF, of uncertain function. The CDR3 is 15 residues long. Trimming shortened V by 0 bases and J by 1 base, and 10 bases separated the two germline ends. The CDR3 sequence is CASSQSAPPSYEQYF. The part of the CDR3 DNA that was read is TGCGCCAGCAGTCAATCGGCTCCACCATCCTACGAG.

Comments on this clone: The DNA ends 3 residues before the CDR3 does, and the rest of the CDR3 is filled in from the germline J gene. This chain connects TRBV20-1 to TRBJ2-7; D may be TRBD2 (7 bases). Germline V lookup: CDR1 DFQATT, CDR2 SNEGSKA (reference sequence). This CDR3 is built from 13 residues. V dropped 6 bases and J dropped 4 bases, with 16 bases sitting between them. The covered CDR3 bases are TGCAGTGCCCCTGAGGGGGGGTTGTACGAG. The encoded protein is CSAPEGGLYE. From start to end, the CDR3 is CSAPEGGLYEQYF.

This clone was seen a few times. The read is 3 residues too short to cover the CDR3 end, so that end is filled in from the germline J gene. The rearrangement uses TRBV5-6 and TRBJ2-7; no definite D call. The germline V gene has CDR1 SGHDT and CDR2 YYEEEE. CDR3 length: 12 residues. Trimming removed 1 base at V and 4 bases at J, with 6 bases between. The part of the CDR3 DNA that was read is TGTGCCAGCAGCTTGAGCCGATACGAG. Its translation: CASSLSRYE. The complete CDR3 reads CASSLSRYEQYF.

Concerning this clone: The observed sequence ends 3 residues before the CDR3 terminus, with the missing tail filled in from the germline J gene. The V call is TRBV6-2 or TRBV6-3, the J call TRBJ1-1, with D possibly TRBD1 on 5 matching bases. This CDR3 spans 13 amino acids. Germline CDR1 is MNHEY and CDR2 is SVGEGT. V was shortened by 6 bases and J by 1 base, with 9 bases between the two germline ends. CDR3 bases read: TGTGCCAGCAGGTGGGGGGGGAACACTGAA. Its translation: CASRWGGNTE. The whole CDR3 sequence reads CASRWGGNTEAFF.

To note about this clone: Read coverage stops 3 residues before the CDR3 terminus; the germline J gene supplies the remainder. The chain combines TRBV7-9 with TRBJ1-5; 9 nucleotides align to TRBD1. Germline CDR1 and CDR2: SEHNR and FQNEAQ (reference sequence). The CDR3 totals 14 residues. The sequenced part of the CDR3 DNA is TGTGCCAGCAGCGGGGACAGGGATTCTGGTCCC. It codes for CASSGDRDSGP. The full CDR3 sequence reads CASSGDRDSGPQHF.

This clone was detected ten times or more. The read stops 3 residues short of the end of the CDR3; the missing end is completed from the germline J gene. The chain employs TRBV18 and TRBJ2-4; D remains ambiguous. Trimming shortened V by 1 base and J by 4 bases, and 11 bases separated the two germline ends. CDR1 and CDR2 from the germline V gene are KGHSH and LQKENI. This CDR3 is 15 amino acids long. The CDR3 spells CASSPQGFPKNIQYF. Partial CDR3 DNA: TGTGCCAGCTCACCACAAGGGTTTCCAAAAAACATT.

This clone is judged medium-sized (0.01 to 0.1%). The read finishes 3 residues shy of the CDR3 end, and the germline J gene is used to complete it. The V call is TRBV7-9, the J call TRBJ2-2; unclear D gene. The CDR3 has 14 residues. Germline V gene sequence: CDR1 SEHNR, CDR2 FQNEAQ (reference sequence). V was clipped by 7 bases and J by 0 bases, with 9 bases between them. The CDR3 DNA, read in part, is TGTGCCAGCACCTATAACCCGAACACCGGGGAG. This sequence encodes CASTYNPNTGE. The CDR3 in full is CASTYNPNTGELFF. Complete variable domain (other parts from reference TRBV7-9 and TRBJ2-2): DTGVSQNPRHKITKRGQNVTFRCDPISEHNRLYWYRQTLGQGPEFLTYFQNEAQLEKSRLLSDRFSAERPKGSFSTLEIQRTEQGDSAMYLCASTYNPNTGELFFGEGSRLTVL.

Comments on this clone: Read data end 3 residues before the CDR3 end; the end is taken from the germline J gene. The chain uses TRBV7-2 and TRBJ1-3; D unresolved. Deletions cut 8 bases from V and 6 bases from J, with 11 bases between. The V gene's germline CDR1 is SGHTA and CDR2 FQGNSA. This CDR3 contains 12 residues. The CDR3 sequence is CASGQVANTIYF. The covered CDR3 bases are TGTGCCAGCGGCCAGGTTGCAAACACC.

Comment on this clone: The read comes to an end 3 residues before the CDR3 does, leaving the germline J gene to fill in the end. The V gene is TRBV6-2 or TRBV6-3, the J gene TRBJ2-7, with TRBD1 matching 9 bases. The V segment lost 8 bases and the J segment 4 bases; nucleotides outside the gene matches: 6. The germline V gene has CDR1 MNHEY and CDR2 SVGEGT. The CDR3 is 13 residues long. The CDR3 reads CASLGQGTYEQYF. CDR3 DNA (partial): TGTGCCAGCCTGGGACAGGGAACTTACGAG.

This clone was counted between two and nine times. The CDR3 extends 3 residues past the end of the read, so its final part is completed from the germline J gene. This chain uses TRBV6-2 or TRBV6-3 with TRBJ2-1, with no clear D. The CDR3 length is 11 residues. Germline CDR1 is MNHEY and CDR2 is SVGEGT. Deletions cut 6 bases from V and 9 bases from J, with 9 bases between. This chain's CDR3 is CASRYPGEQFF. Partial CDR3 DNA: TGTGCCAGCAGGTACCCCGGTGAG.

The table lists this clone with a few counts. The read ends 3 residues before the CDR3 terminus; that terminus is restored from the germline J gene. The genes are TRBV18 and TRBJ2-5; TRBD2 might be the D (5 bases). Germline CDR1 KGHSH, CDR2 LQKENI. The germline V and J ends were trimmed by 3 bases and 3 bases, with 14 bases remaining between them. The CDR3 covers 15 residues. The CDR3 reads CASSPVASWEETQYF. The sequenced part of the CDR3 DNA is TGTGCCAGCTCACCTGTAGCGAGTTGGGAAGAGACC.

This clone has at least ten counts. The sequenced fragment ends 3 residues before the CDR3 boundary, so the rest is inferred from the germline J gene. The J gene is TRBJ2-3, the V gene TRBV2, with D possibly matching TRBD2 (6 bases). V was pared by 4 bases and J by 3 bases, with 8 bases between. CDR3 length equals 13 residues. Germline V CDR1 and CDR2: SNHLY, FYNNEI. The CDR3 reads CASSVEGTDTQYF. CDR3 bases read: TGTGCCAGCAGTGTGGAGGGGACAGATACG.

The table lists this clone with a few counts. The read is 3 residues too short to cover the CDR3 end, so that end is filled in from the germline J gene. The J gene is TRBJ2-3, the V gene TRBV19, with D perhaps matching TRBD1 (6 bases). V was cut by 7 bases and J by 1 base, with 15 bases left in between. CDR3 length: 15 amino acids. Germline V gives CDR1 LNHDA, CDR2 SQIVND (reference sequence). The CDR3 sequence is CASTLKKGGTDTQYF. The covered CDR3 bases are TGTGCCAGTACTCTGAAGAAGGGGGGCACAGATACG.

This clone was counted between two and nine times. The read terminates 3 residues ahead of where the CDR3 ends, so the germline J gene completes it. This rearrangement joins TRBV18 to TRBJ2-2; 8 bases match TRBD1. Germline CDR1 and CDR2: KGHSH and LQKENI. This CDR3 has 18 residues. After removal of 0 bases from V and 3 bases from J, the junction contained 9 bases not matched to a gene. CDR3 DNA, as far as it was read: TGTGCCAGCTCACCACCCGGGACAGGAACTGGACACACCGGGGAG. Protein product: CASSPPGTGTGHTGE. The entire CDR3 protein reads CASSPPGTGTGHTGELFF. Using reference TRBV18 and TRBJ2-2 for the parts outside the CDR3, the full variable domain is NAGVMQNPRHLVRRRGQEARLRCSPMKGHSHVYWYRQLPEEGLKFMVYLQKENIIDESGMPKERFSAEFPKEGPSILRIQQVVRGDSAAYFCASSPPGTGTGHTGELFFGEGSRLTVL.

CDR3 region: CATPPSDISYEQYF. CDR3 DNA (partial): TGTGCCACCCCGCCCTCCGACATCTCCTACGAG. V gene TRBV19 combines with J gene TRBJ2-7; unclear D gene. Read coverage stops 3 residues before the CDR3 terminus; the germline J gene supplies the remainder. Germline assignment: CDR1 LNHDA and CDR2 SQIVND (reference sequence). Trimming shortened V by 10 bases and J by 0 bases, and 16 bases separated the two germline ends. The CDR3 runs 14 residues.

This clone was seen more than once but under ten times. The DNA ends 3 residues before the CDR3 does, and the rest of the CDR3 is filled in from the germline J gene. The J gene is TRBJ1-1, the V gene TRBV18; 8 nucleotides agree with TRBD1. V dropped 3 bases and J dropped 6; count of bases not matched to a gene: 9. The CDR3 has 15 amino acids. In germline, CDR1 is KGHSH, CDR2 LQKENI. The part of the CDR3 DNA that was read is TGTGCCAGCTCACCGGACAGGGTTGGTTTTTCTGAA. As protein: CASSPDRVGFSE. The full CDR3 protein is CASSPDRVGFSEAFF.

In its sample, this clone was seen a few times. The read ends 3 residues shy of where the CDR3 ends; the end is completed using the germline J gene. The V and J genes are TRBV5-1 and TRBJ2-1; D perhaps matches TRBD1 (6 bases). Germline V gives CDR1 SGHRS, CDR2 YFSETQ. This CDR3 region has 14 residues. V was clipped by 0 bases and J by 8 bases, with 12 bases between them. CDR3 amino acids: CASSLVDRSDEQFF. The CDR3 bases that were read are TGCGCCAGCAGCTTGGTAGACAGGAGCGATGAG.

In its sample, this clone ranks as medium-sized. The CDR3 is cut off 3 residues early in the read; its end comes from the germline J gene. The J gene is TRBJ2-1, the V gene TRBV5-1, with 7 bases matching TRBD1. CDR1 is SGHRS and CDR2 is YFSETQ in the germline V gene. CDR3 length equals 17 residues. After removal of 4 bases from V and 6 bases from J, the junction contained 16 bases not matched to a gene. CDR3 DNA, as far as it was read: TGCGCCAGCAGCCCCCAACCACCGGGACAGATACCCAATGAG. This translates into CASSPQPPGQIPNE. The whole CDR3 sequence is CASSPQPPGQIPNEQFF.

This clone was seen ten or more times. Coverage ceases 3 residues before the CDR3 finishes, and the germline J gene fills in the end. The V and J genes are TRBV29-1 and TRBJ1-2; 8 nucleotides line up with TRBD1. The CDR3 runs 13 residues. CDR1 and CDR2 (germline): SQVTM, ANQGSEA. CDR3 loop: CSGVGSGGAGYTF. CDR3 DNA, as far as it was read: TGCAGCGGAGTGGGTTCAGGGGGCGCGGGC.

This clone was seen more than once but under ten times. The CDR3 is cut off 3 residues early in the read; its end comes from the germline J gene. The chain couples TRBV7-7 to TRBJ1-1, with no clear D. Germline V gene sequence: CDR1 SSHAT, CDR2 FNYEAQ (reference sequence). V dropped 5 bases and J dropped 5 bases, with 21 bases sitting between them. This CDR3 is 16 amino acids long. CDR3 DNA, as far as it was read: TGTGCCAGCAGCCCCATAATAGGCGGCGTACGGACTGAA. Translated, it gives CASSPIIGGVRTE. The entire CDR3 is CASSPIIGGVRTEAFF.

Relative to its sample, this clone is medium-sized. The covered CDR3 bases are TGTGCCTGGAGTGTGGGAGGGGGAAAGGAGACC. Amino acids: CAWSVGGGKET. The entire CDR3 reads CAWSVGGGKETQYF. The V gene is TRBV30, the J gene TRBJ2-5, with D possibly TRBD2 on 7 matching bases. The read ends 3 residues early relative to the CDR3; the germline J gene fills the gap. V shed 0 bases and J shed 5 bases, with 13 bases lying between them. CDR1 is GTSNPN and CDR2 is SVGIG in the germline V gene (reference sequence). CDR3 length: 14 residues.

This clone was detected ten times or more. The sequenced fragment ends 3 residues before the CDR3 boundary, so the rest is inferred from the germline J gene. The V and J genes are TRBV29-1 and TRBJ2-7; TRBD1 matches 7 bases. Germline CDR1 is SQVTM and CDR2 is ANQGSEA. This CDR3 spans 12 amino acids. V dropped 4 bases and J dropped 2; count of bases not matched to a gene: 2. The sequenced CDR3 bases are TGCAGCGTTGGACAGGGAGCCTACGAG. This sequence encodes CSVGQGAYE. From start to end, the CDR3 is CSVGQGAYEQYF.

This clone occurred many times. The read stops 3 residues short of the end of the CDR3; the missing end is completed from the germline J gene. V gene TRBV10-3 combines with J gene TRBJ1-2; 7 bases map to TRBD1. With V trimmed by 6 bases and J by 4 bases, 11 bases remained unmatched. The CDR3 runs 15 residues. The germline V gene encodes CDR1 ENHRY and CDR2 SYGVKD. The CDR3 spells CAISKTGDASYGYTF. The sequenced part of the CDR3 DNA is TGTGCCATCAGCAAAACAGGGGACGCCTCCTATGGC.

A remark on this clone: The read gets to within 3 residues of the CDR3 end, and the germline J gene fills in the rest. The chain recombines TRBV7-2 with TRBJ1-2; D is uncertain. This CDR3 spans 12 amino acids. CDR1 and CDR2 (germline): SGHTA, FQGNSA. CDR3 DNA (partial): TGTGCCAGCAGCCTCAACTCCCTGGGC. This codes for CASSLNSLG. The CDR3 reads in full as CASSLNSLGYTF.

This clone was seen only a few times. With the read ending 3 residues before the CDR3 end, the germline J gene is used to fill in that end. The V and J genes are TRBV19 and TRBJ1-2; D is possibly TRBD1 (6 bases). The germline V gene has CDR1 LNHDA and CDR2 SQIVND (reference sequence). V lost 3 bases and J lost 5, with 10 bases in between. The CDR3 length is 13 residues. The CDR3 loop is CASSMQGKYGYTF. The part of the CDR3 DNA that was read is TGTGCCAGTAGTATGCAGGGGAAGTATGGC.

This clone was counted a few times. The read gets to within 3 residues of the CDR3 end, and the germline J gene fills in the rest. J is TRBJ1-1 and V is TRBV7-9; D unclear. This CDR3 spans 12 amino acids. The germline V gene has CDR1 SEHNR and CDR2 FQNEAQ (reference sequence). Trimming took 3 bases from V and 2 from J, leaving 4 bases between them. Incomplete CDR3 DNA: TGTGCCAGCAGCTTTTCAAACACTGAA. It specifies CASSFSNTE. The complete CDR3 sequence is CASSFSNTEAFF.

This clone was counted only a few times. Read data end 3 residues before the CDR3 end; the end is taken from the germline J gene. The V gene is TRBV18, the J gene TRBJ2-3, with 9 bases that match TRBD1. Germline loops: CDR1 KGHSH, CDR2 LQKENI. CDR3 length: 13 amino acids. V lost 8 bases, J lost 3 bases, and 3 bases stayed unmatched. Here the CDR3 reads CASRTGVTDTQYF. The part of the CDR3 DNA that was read is TGTGCCAGCCGGACAGGGGTAACAGATACG.

A note on this clone: The DNA ends 3 residues before the CDR3 does, and the rest of the CDR3 is filled in from the germline J gene. The same CDR3 can be traced to other DNA sequences in this sample. The genes are TRBV6-2 or TRBV6-3 and TRBJ2-7, with 10 bases identical to TRBD1. V lost 7 bases, J lost 5 bases, and 8 bases stayed unmatched. Germline V lookup: CDR1 MNHEY, CDR2 SVGEGT. This CDR3 is built from 14 residues. CDR3: CASTRTGGFNEQYF. The CDR3 bases that were read are TGTGCCAGCACTAGGACAGGGGGGTTCAACGAG.

In the case of this clone: The sequence runs out 3 residues before the end of the CDR3; the remainder is reconstructed from the germline J gene. V usage is TRBV18 and J usage is TRBJ1-1, with D possibly being TRBD1 (6 bases). This CDR3 has 14 residues. CDR1 is KGHSH and CDR2 is LQKENI in the germline V gene. CDR3 region: CASSPKGLGAEAFF. CDR3 bases read: TGTGCCAGCTCACCCAAGGGGTTGGGGGCCGAA.

A remark on this clone: The read falls 3 residues short of the CDR3 end, and the missing part is taken from the germline J gene. The chain employs TRBV6-2 or TRBV6-3 and TRBJ2-1; weak D call: TRBD1 (6 bases). The V end was cut by 6 bases, the J end by 2 bases, with 14 bases between. This CDR3 region has 15 residues. Germline CDR1 MNHEY, CDR2 SVGEGT. CDR3 DNA (partial): TGTGCCAGCAGCAAAACAGGGTTCCCCTACAATGAG. It specifies CASSKTGFPYNE. The entire CDR3 is CASSKTGFPYNEQFF.